These 9 T cell receptor beta chains were sequenced from one sample in a study of blood T cells in healthy people across ages. A sample-barcoded 5' primer and a J-beta primer mix were used in a second PCR of about 7 to 11 cycles. TCRdb reprocessed the 5' RACE reads with MiXCR, giving one entry per CDR3 protein. The sample holds fewer than 750,000 distinct CDR3 sequences, more than 45% seen once. Sequencing used blood. Source of these receptors: a woman of 80 years or more in good health.

This chain uses TRBV12-3 or TRBV12-4 with TRBJ1-5; D may be TRBD1 (5 bases). The CDR3 totals 14 residues. V was cut by 3 bases and J by 7 bases, with 13 bases left in between. In DNA form, the CDR3 reads TGTGCCAGCAGTTTCGGGGCAGTACAACAGCCCCAGCATTTT. It yields the protein CASSFGAVQQPQHF.

CDR3 protein: CASSVGQLSGANVLTF. DNA of the CDR3: TGTGCCAGCAGCGTAGGTCAACTTTCTGGGGCCAACGTCCTGACTTTC. The chain is built from TRBV9 and TRBJ2-6; D gene ambiguous. Trimming removed 0 bases at V and 1 base at J, with 8 bases between. The CDR3 covers 16 residues. Germline lookup yields CDR1 SGDLS and CDR2 YYNGEE.

The V call is TRBV28, the J call TRBJ2-2, with 7 nucleotides matching TRBD2. This CDR3 region has 15 residues. The germline CDR1 and CDR2 sequences are MDHEN and SYDVKM. The junction had 6 bases not matched to a gene; V was cut back by 7 bases and J by 1 base. The CDR3 here is CASKKGGGNTGELFF. DNA for the CDR3: TGTGCCAGCAAAAAAGGCGGGGGGAACACCGGGGAGCTGTTTTTT.

This clonotype occurred many times. This sequence joins TRBV12-3 or TRBV12-4 and TRBJ2-7; D assignment may be TRBD1 or TRBD2 (5 bases each). Trimming cost V 10 bases and J 5 bases, with 15 bases left between them. This CDR3 is 12 amino acids long. The CDR3 bases are TGTGCCACCACAGACGGGGACCACGAGCAGTACTTC. Its translation is CATTDGDHEQYF.

This clonotype has at least ten counts. The rearrangement links TRBV10-3 to TRBJ2-1, with 7 nucleotides matching TRBD2. Germline V CDR1 and CDR2: ENHRY, SYGVKD. V gave up 3 bases and J gave up 0 bases; unmatched junction bases: 2. The CDR3 totals 15 residues. In DNA form, the CDR3 reads TGTGCCATCAGTGACGGGAGGAGCTCCTACAATGAGCAGTTCTTC. Its protein is CAISDGRSSYNEQFF.

The chain has TRBV12-3 or TRBV12-4 and TRBJ2-5, with D possibly TRBD2 on 6 matching bases. V was cut by 5 bases and J by 0 bases, with 10 bases left in between. This CDR3 spans 14 amino acids. The CDR3 loop is CASSPRGYQETQYF. In nucleotides, the CDR3 is TGTGCCAGCAGTCCACGGGGGTACCAAGAGACCCAGTACTTC.

The chain is built from TRBV11-2 and TRBJ2-1, with 9 bases fitting TRBD1. V lost 6 bases, J lost 8 bases, and 5 bases stayed unmatched. The germline V gene encodes CDR1 SGHAT and CDR2 FQNNGV. CDR3 length: 13 residues. The CDR3 region is CASRGQGIHEQFF. The CDR3 region has the DNA TGTGCCAGCAGAGGACAGGGGATCCATGAGCAGTTCTTC. The variable domain in full, with the rest retrieved from reference TRBV11-2 and TRBJ2-1, is EAGVAQSPRYKIIEKRQSVAFWCNPISGHATLYWYQQILGQGPKLLIQFQNNGVVDDSQLPKDRFSAERLKGVDSTLKIQPAKLEDSAVYLCASRGQGIHEQFFGPGTRLTVL.

With respect to this clonotype: Possible read error: a much larger clone is one base away. V and J are TRBV29-1 and TRBJ2-1; 7 bases align to TRBD2. After removal of 4 bases from V and 5 bases from J, the junction contained 8 bases not matched to a gene. CDR3 length equals 14 residues. The germline CDR1 and CDR2 sequences are SQVTM and ANQGSEA. The CDR3 loop is CSVGGQGGDNEQFF. The CDR3 nucleotides are TGCAGCGTTGGAGGGCAGGGAGGGGACAATGAGCAGTTCTTC.

The chain carries TRBV7-2 and TRBJ2-1; D unresolved. V lost 3 bases, J lost 10 bases, and 13 bases lay in between. The germline V gene encodes CDR1 SGHTA and CDR2 FQGNSA. The CDR3 has 13 amino acids. In nucleotides, the CDR3 is TGTGCCAGCAGCTTTCCGGGCACTGGCGAGCAGTTCTTC. Its protein is CASSFPGTGEQFF.